This passage covers 8 T cell receptor beta chains from one sample sequenced in a study of beta chain features in type 1 diabetes. General study points: Researchers report that Type 1 diabetes patients had moderately but significantly shorter TCRB CDR3s across all four CD4+ subsets.

Sequencing targeted expressed TCRB transcripts, as all isolated RNA had been reverse transcribed. Clones were read by immunoSEQ multiplex PCR, and TCRdb kept only the in-frame ones, dropping some. The top ten hold approximately 0.011% of the sample, which has 330,000 or so clones, roughly 12% seen once. These receptors' targets are unknown. Sequencing used naive CD4+ T cells from blood. The source is a young woman with type 1 diabetes.

The table lists this clone with a few counts. This specimen includes other DNA sequences encoding the same CDR3. V gene TRBV5-1 combines with J gene TRBJ1-1, with D perhaps TRBD1 (6 bases). The CDR3 contains 13 residues. V lost 3 bases and J lost 1, with 7 bases in between. Germline lookup yields CDR1 SGHRS and CDR2 YFSETQ. The CDR3 reads CASSSQGNTEAFF. The CDR3 bases are TGCGCCAGCAGCTCACAGGGGAACACTGAAGCTTTCTTT.

This chain links TRBV11-2 with TRBJ2-1; 7 bases map to TRBD1. CDR1 and CDR2 (germline): SGHAT, FQNNGV. This CDR3 has 15 amino acids. J gave up 4 bases and V 0 bases, and 3 bases lay outside the gene matches. Here the CDR3 reads CASSLEGGAYNEQFF. CDR3 DNA sequence: TGTGCCAGCAGCTTAGAAGGGGGCGCTTACAATGAGCAGTTCTTC.

The chain employs TRBV5-1 and TRBJ1-1, with D tentatively TRBD1 (6 bases). The CDR3 runs 14 residues. Trimming took 3 bases from V and 5 from J, leaving 14 bases between them. Germline V CDR1 and CDR2: SGHRS, YFSETQ. The CDR3 region has the DNA TGCGCCAGCAGCTACAGGGAGGGGATTACTGAAGCTTTCTTT. Translated, it gives CASSYREGITEAFF.

The genes are TRBV28 and TRBJ2-7, with 16 nucleotides matching TRBD2. This CDR3 has 18 amino acids. V lost 5 bases and J lost 2; bases outside the gene matches: 9. Germline loops: CDR1 MDHEN, CDR2 SYDVKM. This chain's CDR3 is CASSPPGLAGGPAYEQYF. In DNA, the CDR3 is TGTGCCAGCAGTCCACCGGGACTAGCGGGAGGGCCTGCCTACGAGCAGTACTTC.

In its sample, this clone was seen a few times. The chain has TRBV14 and TRBJ1-2; TRBD1 matches at 7 bases. CDR1 SGHDN and CDR2 FVKESK come from the germline V gene. V lost 4 bases, J lost 7 bases, and 9 bases stayed unmatched. The CDR3 consists of 14 residues. This CDR3 is CASSRVRDSVGYTF. The DNA of the CDR3 is TGTGCCAGCAGCCGTGTCCGGGACAGTGTTGGCTACACCTTC.

This clone was found a few times. The chain combines TRBV14 with TRBJ2-5, with 7 bases aligning to TRBD1. This CDR3 contains 14 residues. The germline gives CDR1 SGHDN, CDR2 FVKESK. With V trimmed by 4 bases and J by 5 bases, 7 bases remained unmatched. Here the CDR3 DNA reads TGTGCCAGCAGCCGGAACAGGGGCTTGGAGACCCAGTACTTC. Protein sequence: CASSRNRGLETQYF.

This clone has just a few counts. The V and J genes are TRBV29-1 and TRBJ2-7; 9 bases map to TRBD2. The CDR3 runs 14 residues. J gave up 4 bases and V 4 bases, and 8 bases lay outside the gene matches. CDR1 is SQVTM and CDR2 is ANQGSEA in the germline V gene. CDR3 coding DNA: TGCAGCGTTGGTCTTCTAGCGGGACCTTACGAGCAGTACTTC. The encoded protein is CSVGLLAGPYEQYF.

In this sample, this clone turned up a few times. At one boundary the junction diverges from the germline segment, which might be a read error. This chain uses TRBV23-1 with TRBJ2-3; weak D call: TRBD1 (6 bases). TRBV23-1 is an open reading frame whose function is uncertain. The CDR3 loop spans 15 amino acids. The chain's CDR3 is CAISRRQESTDTQYF. The CDR3 coding sequence is TGCGCCATCAGTCGCCGACAGGAAAGCACAGATACGCAGTATTTT.